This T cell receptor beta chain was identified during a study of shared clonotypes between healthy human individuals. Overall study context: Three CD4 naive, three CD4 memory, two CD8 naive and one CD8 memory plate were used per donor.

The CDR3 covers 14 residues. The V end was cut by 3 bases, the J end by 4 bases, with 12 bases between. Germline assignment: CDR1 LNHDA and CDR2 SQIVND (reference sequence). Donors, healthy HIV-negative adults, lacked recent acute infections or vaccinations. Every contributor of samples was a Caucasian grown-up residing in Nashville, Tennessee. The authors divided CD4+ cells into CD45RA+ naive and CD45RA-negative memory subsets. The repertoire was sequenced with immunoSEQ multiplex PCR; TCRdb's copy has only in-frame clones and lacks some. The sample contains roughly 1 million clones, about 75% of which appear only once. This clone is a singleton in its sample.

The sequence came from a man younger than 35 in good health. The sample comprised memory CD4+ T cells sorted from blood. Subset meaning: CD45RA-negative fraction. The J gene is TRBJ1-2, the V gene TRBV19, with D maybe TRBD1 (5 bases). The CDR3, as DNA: TGTGCCAGTAGTATGAATGGGGACGGCTATGGCTACACCTTC. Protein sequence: CASSMNGDGYGYTF. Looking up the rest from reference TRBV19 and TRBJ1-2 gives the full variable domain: DGGITQSPKYLFRKEGQNVTLSCEQNLNHDAMYWYRQDPGQGLRLIYYSQIVNDFQKGDIAEGYSVSREKKESFPLTVTSAQKNPTAFYLCASSMNGDGYGYTFGSGTRLTVV.